The clone carrying this TCR beta chain was observed many times. Its antigen is not identified. This specimen belongs to a study of Graves' ophthalmopathy and Graves' hyperthyroidism. Study-wide points: A 13-signature model separated ophthalmopathy from stable hyperthyroidism, reaching about 91% sensitivity and roughly 81% specificity cross-validated.

Germline-derived CDR1 and CDR2 are SNHLY and FYNNEI. This CDR3 is built from 16 residues. Trimming at V came to 3 bases and at J to 6 bases, leaving 11 bases not matched to a gene. The study enrolled ophthalmopathy donors with moderate-to-severe activity, CAS ≥3, NOSPECS ≥4 and duration under 3 months. Excluded were patients with other autoimmune diseases, uncontrolled infections, pregnancy or lactation. A volume of over 9 ml of fresh peripheral blood supplied the PBMCs. From RNA, the CDR3 regions of TCR beta chains were amplified and sequenced. RT-PCR with HTBI primers came first, then second-round multiplex PCR. TCRdb reprocessed the multiplex PCR reads via MiXCR and lists one record per CDR3 protein. The data hold about 480,000 distinct CDR3 sequences, with approximately 15% observed a single time.

The sequence was collected from a woman in her thirties with Graves' ophthalmopathy. The V call is TRBV2, the J call TRBJ1-5; 7 bases line up with TRBD1. The sequenced sample was blood. CDR3 nucleotides: TGTGCCAGCAGTGACAAGATCGGAGGGGGCGTTCAGCCCCAGCATTTT. Protein sequence: CASSDKIGGGVQPQHF.